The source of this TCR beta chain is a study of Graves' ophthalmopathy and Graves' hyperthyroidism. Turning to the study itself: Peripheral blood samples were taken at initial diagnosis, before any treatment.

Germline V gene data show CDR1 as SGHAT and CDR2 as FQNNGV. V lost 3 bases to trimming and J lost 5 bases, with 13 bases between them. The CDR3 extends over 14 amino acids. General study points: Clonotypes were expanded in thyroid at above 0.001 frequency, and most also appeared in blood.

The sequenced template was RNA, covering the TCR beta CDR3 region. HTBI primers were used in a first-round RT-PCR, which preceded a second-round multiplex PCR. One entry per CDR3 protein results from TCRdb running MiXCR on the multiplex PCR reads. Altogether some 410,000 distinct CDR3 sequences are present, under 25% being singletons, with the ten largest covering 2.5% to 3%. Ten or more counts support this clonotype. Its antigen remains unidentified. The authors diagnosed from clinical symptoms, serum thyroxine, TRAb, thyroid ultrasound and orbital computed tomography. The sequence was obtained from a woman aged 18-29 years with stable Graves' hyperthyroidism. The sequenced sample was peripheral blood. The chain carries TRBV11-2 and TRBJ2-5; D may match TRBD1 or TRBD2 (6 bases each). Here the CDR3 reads CASSFRGREETQYF. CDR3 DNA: TGTGCCAGCAGCTTCCGGGGGCGCGAGGAGACCCAGTACTTC. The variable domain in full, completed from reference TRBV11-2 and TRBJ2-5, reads EAGVAQSPRYKIIEKRQSVAFWCNPISGHATLYWYQQILGQGPKLLIQFQNNGVVDDSQLPKDRFSAERLKGVDSTLKIQPAKLEDSAVYLCASSFRGREETQYFGPGTRLLVL.